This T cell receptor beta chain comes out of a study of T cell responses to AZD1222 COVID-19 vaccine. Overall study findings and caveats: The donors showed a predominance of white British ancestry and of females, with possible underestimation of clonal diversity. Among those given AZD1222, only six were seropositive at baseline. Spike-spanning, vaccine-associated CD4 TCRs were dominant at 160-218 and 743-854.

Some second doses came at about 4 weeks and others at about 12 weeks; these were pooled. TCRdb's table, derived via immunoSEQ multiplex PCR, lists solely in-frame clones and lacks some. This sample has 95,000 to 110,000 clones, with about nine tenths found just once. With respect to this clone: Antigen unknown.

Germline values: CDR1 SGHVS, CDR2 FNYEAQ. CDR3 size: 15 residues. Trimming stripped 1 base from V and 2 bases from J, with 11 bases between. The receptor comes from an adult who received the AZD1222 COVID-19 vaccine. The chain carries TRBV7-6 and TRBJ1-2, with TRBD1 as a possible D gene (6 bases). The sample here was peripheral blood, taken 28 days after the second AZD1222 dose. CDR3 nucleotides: TGTGCCAGCAGCTTAGAAGGGACACCAAACTATGGCTACACCTTC. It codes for CASSLEGTPNYGYTF.